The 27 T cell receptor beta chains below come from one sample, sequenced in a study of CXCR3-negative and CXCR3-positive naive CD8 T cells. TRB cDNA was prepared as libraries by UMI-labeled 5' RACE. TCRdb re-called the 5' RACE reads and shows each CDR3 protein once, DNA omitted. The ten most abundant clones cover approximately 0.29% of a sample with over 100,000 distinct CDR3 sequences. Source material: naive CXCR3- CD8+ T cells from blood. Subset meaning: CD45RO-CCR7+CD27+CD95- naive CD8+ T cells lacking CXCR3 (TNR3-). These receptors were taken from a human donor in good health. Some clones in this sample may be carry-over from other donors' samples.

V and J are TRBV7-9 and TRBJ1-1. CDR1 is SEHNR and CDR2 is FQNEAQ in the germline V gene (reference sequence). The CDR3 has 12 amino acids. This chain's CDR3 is CASSSVNTEAFF.

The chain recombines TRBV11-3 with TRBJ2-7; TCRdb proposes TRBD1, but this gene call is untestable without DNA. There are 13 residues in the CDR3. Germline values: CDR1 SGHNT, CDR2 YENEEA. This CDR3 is CASSLTGGGEQYF.

The CDR3 sequence is CASRSTSGASGSDGYTF. This chain uses TRBV7-9 with TRBJ1-2. This CDR3 has 17 residues. Germline assignment: CDR1 SEHNR and CDR2 FQNEAQ (reference sequence).

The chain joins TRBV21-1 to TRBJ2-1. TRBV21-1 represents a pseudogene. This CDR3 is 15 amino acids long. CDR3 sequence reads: CASSKDGEDKNEQFF.

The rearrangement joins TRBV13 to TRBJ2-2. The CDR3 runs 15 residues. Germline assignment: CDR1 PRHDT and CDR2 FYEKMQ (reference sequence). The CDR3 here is CASSLGTSNTGELFF.

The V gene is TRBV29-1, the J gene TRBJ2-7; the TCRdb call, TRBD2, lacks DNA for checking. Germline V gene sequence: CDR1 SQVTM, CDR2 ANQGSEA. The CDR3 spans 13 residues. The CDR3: CSVRTSGRDEQYF.

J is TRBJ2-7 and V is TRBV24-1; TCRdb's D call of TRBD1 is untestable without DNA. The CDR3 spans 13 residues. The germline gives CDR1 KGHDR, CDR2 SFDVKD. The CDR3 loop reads CATSVPGAAEQYF.

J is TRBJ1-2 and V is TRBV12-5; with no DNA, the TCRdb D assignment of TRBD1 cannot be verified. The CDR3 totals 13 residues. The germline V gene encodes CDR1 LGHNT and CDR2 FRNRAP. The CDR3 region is CASGFAGPYGYTF.

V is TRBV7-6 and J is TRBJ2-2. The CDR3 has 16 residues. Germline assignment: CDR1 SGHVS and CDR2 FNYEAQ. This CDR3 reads CASSSATTSGAGELFF.

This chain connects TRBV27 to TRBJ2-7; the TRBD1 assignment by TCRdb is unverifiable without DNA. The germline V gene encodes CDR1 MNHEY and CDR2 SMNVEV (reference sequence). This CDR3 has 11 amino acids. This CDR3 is CASTAGGQQYF.

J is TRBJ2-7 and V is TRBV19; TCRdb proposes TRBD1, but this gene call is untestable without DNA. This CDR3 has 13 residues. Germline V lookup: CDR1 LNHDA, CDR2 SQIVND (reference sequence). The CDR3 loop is CASSTGLSYEQYF.

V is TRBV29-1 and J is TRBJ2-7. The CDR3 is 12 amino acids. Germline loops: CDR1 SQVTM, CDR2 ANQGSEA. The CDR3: CSVELDSYEQYF.

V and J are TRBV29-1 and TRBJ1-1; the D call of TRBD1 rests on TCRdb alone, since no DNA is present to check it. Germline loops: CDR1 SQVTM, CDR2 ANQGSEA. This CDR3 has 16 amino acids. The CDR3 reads CSVDLGGVEMNTEAFF.

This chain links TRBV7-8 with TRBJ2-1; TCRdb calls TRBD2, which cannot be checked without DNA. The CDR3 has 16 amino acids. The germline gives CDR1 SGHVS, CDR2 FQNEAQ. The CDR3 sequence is CASSPGLAGSYNEQFF.

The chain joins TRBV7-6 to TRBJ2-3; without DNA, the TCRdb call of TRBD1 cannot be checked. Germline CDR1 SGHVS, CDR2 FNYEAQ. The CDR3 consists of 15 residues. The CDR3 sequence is CASSSAGGPLDTQYF.

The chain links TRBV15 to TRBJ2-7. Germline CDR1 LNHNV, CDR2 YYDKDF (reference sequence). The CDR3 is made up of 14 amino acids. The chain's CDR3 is CATSRDMGSYEQYF.

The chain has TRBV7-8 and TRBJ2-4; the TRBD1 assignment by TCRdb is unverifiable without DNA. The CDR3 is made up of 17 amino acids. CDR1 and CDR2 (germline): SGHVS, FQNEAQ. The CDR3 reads CASSLVGQKIAKNIQYF.

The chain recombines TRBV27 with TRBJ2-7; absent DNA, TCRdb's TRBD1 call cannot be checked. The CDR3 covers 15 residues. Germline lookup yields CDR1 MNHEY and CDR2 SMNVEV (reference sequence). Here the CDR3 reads CASSAGTGISYEQYF.

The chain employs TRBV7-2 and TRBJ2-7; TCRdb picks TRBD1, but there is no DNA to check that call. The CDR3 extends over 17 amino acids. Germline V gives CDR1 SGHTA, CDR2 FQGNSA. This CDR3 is CASSSPLAPTSSYEQYF.

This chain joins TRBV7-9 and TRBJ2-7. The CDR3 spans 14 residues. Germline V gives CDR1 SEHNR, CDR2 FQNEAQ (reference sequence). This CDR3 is CASSHTGGPNEQYF. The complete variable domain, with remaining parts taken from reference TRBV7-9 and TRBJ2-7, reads DTGVSQNPRHKITKRGQNVTFRCDPISEHNRLYWYRQTLGQGPEFLTYFQNEAQLEKSRLLSDRFSAERPKGSFSTLEIQRTEQGDSAMYLCASSHTGGPNEQYFGPGTRLTVT.

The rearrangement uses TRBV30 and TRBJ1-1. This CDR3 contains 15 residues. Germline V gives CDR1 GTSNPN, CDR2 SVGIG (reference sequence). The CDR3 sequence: CACRSDTHPNTEAFF.

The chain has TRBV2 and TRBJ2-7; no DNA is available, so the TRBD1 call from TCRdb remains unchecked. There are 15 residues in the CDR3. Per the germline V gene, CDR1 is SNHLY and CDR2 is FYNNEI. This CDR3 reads CASTLSGTGSYEQYF.

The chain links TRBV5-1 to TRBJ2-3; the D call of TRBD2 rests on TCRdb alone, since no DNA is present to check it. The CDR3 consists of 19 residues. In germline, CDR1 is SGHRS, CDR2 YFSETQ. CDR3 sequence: CASSWAGLAGGPPTDTQYF. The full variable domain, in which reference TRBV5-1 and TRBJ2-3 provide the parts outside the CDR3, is KAGVTQTPRYLIKTRGQQVTLSCSPISGHRSVSWYQQTPGQGLQFLFEYFSETQRNKGNFPGRFSGRQFSNSRSEMNVSTLELGDSALYLCASSWAGLAGGPPTDTQYFGPGTRLTVL.

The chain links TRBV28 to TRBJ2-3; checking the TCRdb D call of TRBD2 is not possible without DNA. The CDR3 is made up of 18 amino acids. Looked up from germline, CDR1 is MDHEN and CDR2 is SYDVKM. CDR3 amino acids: CASSLFLGLAGGRDTQYF.

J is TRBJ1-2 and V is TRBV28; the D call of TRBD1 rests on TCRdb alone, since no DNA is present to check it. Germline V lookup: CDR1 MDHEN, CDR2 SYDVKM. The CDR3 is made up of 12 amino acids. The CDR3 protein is CASSLTQGGYTF.

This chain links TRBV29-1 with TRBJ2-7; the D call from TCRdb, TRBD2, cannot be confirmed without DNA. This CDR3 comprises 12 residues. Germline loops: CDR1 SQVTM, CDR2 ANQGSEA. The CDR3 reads CSFAGLYYEQYF.

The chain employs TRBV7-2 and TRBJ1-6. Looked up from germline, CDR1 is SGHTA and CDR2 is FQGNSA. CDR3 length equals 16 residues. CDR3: CASSPHGSVGYSPLHF.